This T cell receptor (beta chain) appears in the sequencing data of a study of cytomegalovirus exposure and HLA in healthy donors. The wider study: Researchers found that approximately 80% of 398 genotyped donors fell within the Caucasian-associated ancestry cluster.

Germline V gives CDR1 SGHRS, CDR2 YFSETQ. V was shortened by 3 bases and J by 4 bases, with 20 bases between the two germline ends. The CDR3 runs to 17 residues. Primers included in the PCR were 60 Vbeta and 13 Jbeta primers. Assay used: immunoSEQ multiplex PCR; TCRdb lists only in-frame clones, some missing. The sample has 150,000 to 200,000 clones; roughly 83% are singletons. The sample comprised PBMCs. The TCR comes from a woman aged 45 to 65 in good health and CMV-seronegative. The rearrangement links TRBV5-1 to TRBJ2-1; tentatively, D is TRBD1 (5 bases). CDR3 residues: CASSSARQGFLYNEQFF. Here the CDR3 DNA reads TGCGCCAGCAGCTCCGCCCGCCAGGGCTTTCTATACAATGAGCAGTTCTTC.